This T cell receptor (beta chain) was documented in a study of T cell repertoires in cytomegalovirus infection. There are a few counts of this clonotype. The antigen is undetermined. Each CDR3 protein is one row after TCRdb ran MiXCR on the reads. The top ten hold roughly 2.9% of the sample, which has fewer than 200,000 distinct CDR3 sequences, roughly a fifth seen once. V gave up 2 bases and J gave up 13 bases; unmatched junction bases: 5. The length of the CDR3 is 11 residues. Germline values: CDR1 SQVTM, CDR2 ANQGSEA. Broader study findings: Carriage of CMV together with the relevant HLA was identifiable through cumulative public TCR beta family frequency. In two of eight donors, the top clonotype was HLA-C-restricted CMV-specific.

The clonotype comes from a human donor in good health (CMV status not recorded). Some clones in this sample may be carry-over from other donors' samples. The sequenced sample consisted of PBMCs. The gene calls are TRBV29-1 and TRBJ2-1, with 7 bases lining up with TRBD2. The chain's CDR3 is CSVEFGGSQFF. CDR3 nucleotides: TGCAGCGTTGAATTTGGCGGGAGCCAGTTCTTC.